Below, 17 T cell receptor beta chains from the same sample are listed, as sequenced in a study of radiation and T cells in renal cell carcinoma. Measured with immunoSEQ multiplex PCR; TCRdb has only the in-frame clones, and not every one. The data hold around 180,000 clones, with 88% observed a single time. Time point indicated: blood 4 weeks post-SBRT, at nephrectomy. The sample's treatment: 15 Gy SBRT to primary tumor, nephrectomy 4 weeks later. The sample was blood, taken from a patient whose treatment included radiotherapy and nephrectomy. Receptor source: a woman aged 45-65 years with renal cell carcinoma.

This clone was found once. V is TRBV7-2 and J is TRBJ2-2; D remains unclear. V lost 4 bases and J 4 bases, leaving 4 bases between the germline ends. This CDR3 has 12 residues. CDR1 SGHTA and CDR2 FQGNSA come from the germline V gene. The CDR3 reads CASSSPTGELFF. CDR3 DNA sequence: TGTGCCAGCAGCTCCCCCACCGGGGAGCTGTTTTTT.

This chain connects TRBV7-2 to TRBJ1-5, with D possibly TRBD1 on 6 matching bases. Germline CDR1 SGHTA, CDR2 FQGNSA. The V gene lost 5 bases and the J gene lost 6 bases, with 17 bases spanning the gap. CDR3 length: 15 amino acids. The DNA for the CDR3 is TGTGCCAGCAGCCAGGACAGAACTACTCGTCAGCCCCAGCATTTT. Translated, it gives CASSQDRTTRQPQHF. The full variable domain, rest sourced from reference TRBV7-2 and TRBJ1-5, is GAGVSQSPSNKVTEKGKDVELRCDPISGHTALYWYRQSLGQGLEFLIYFQGNSAPDKSGLPSDRFSAERTGGSVSTLTIQRTQQEDSAVYLCASSQDRTTRQPQHFGDGTRLSIL.

The gene calls are TRBV7-9 and TRBJ2-5, with D possibly matching TRBD2 (6 bases). This CDR3 has 13 amino acids. Trimming removed 5 bases at V and 3 bases at J, with 10 bases between. Germline lookup yields CDR1 SEHNR and CDR2 FQNEAQ (reference sequence). The CDR3 nucleotides read TGTGCCAGCAGCCCCCGGACTAAAGAGACCCAGTACTTC. This translates into CASSPRTKETQYF.

This chain links TRBV19 with TRBJ1-2, with 8 bases lining up with TRBD1. Germline values: CDR1 LNHDA, CDR2 SQIVND (reference sequence). The CDR3 runs to 15 residues. V shed 5 bases, J shed 0 bases, and the junction held 5 bases outside the gene matches. As DNA, the CDR3 is TGTGCCAGTAGTGTTAACAGGGGGTCTAACTATGGCTACACCTTC. This encodes CASSVNRGSNYGYTF. Based on the CDR3 plus reference TRBV19 and TRBJ1-2, the full variable domain is DGGITQSPKYLFRKEGQNVTLSCEQNLNHDAMYWYRQDPGQGLRLIYYSQIVNDFQKGDIAEGYSVSREKKESFPLTVTSAQKNPTAFYLCASSVNRGSNYGYTFGSGTRLTVV.

The CDR3 reads CASSLEHYGYTF. CDR3 in DNA: TGTGCCAGCAGCTTGGAGCACTATGGCTACACCTTC. The rearrangement uses TRBV5-6 and TRBJ1-2; D remains unclear. The CDR3 length is 12 residues. V lost 0 bases, J lost 3 bases, and 3 bases lay in between. CDR1 and CDR2 from the germline V gene are SGHDT and YYEEEE.

J is TRBJ2-5 and V is TRBV19; 7 bases agree with TRBD1. The germline gives CDR1 LNHDA, CDR2 SQIVND (reference sequence). The V and J ends lost 7 bases and 5 bases, in that order; junction bases with no gene match: 10. This CDR3 spans 14 amino acids. The CDR3 sequence is CASTETGFEETQYF. The CDR3 DNA is TGTGCCAGTACCGAGACAGGGTTCGAGGAGACCCAGTACTTC.

V and J are TRBV10-3 and TRBJ1-1, with 7 bases aligning to TRBD1. The CDR3 covers 16 residues. With V trimmed by 10 bases and J by 0 bases, 14 bases remained unmatched. CDR1 is ENHRY, CDR2 SYGVKD, per germline. The CDR3 DNA reads as TGTGCCACCAACGCCAGACAGGGCGACTTGAACACTGAAGCTTTCTTT. This codes for CATNARQGDLNTEAFF.

The gene calls are TRBV18 and TRBJ1-1; 7 bases align to TRBD1. CDR3 length: 15 residues. Germline CDR1 and CDR2: KGHSH and LQKENI. J was trimmed by 5 bases and V by 1 base; bases with no gene match: 7. The CDR3 region has the DNA TGTGCCAGCTCACCACTAAGCACAGGGGTAACTGAAGCTTTCTTT. It translates to CASSPLSTGVTEAFF.

CDR3 protein: CASSLAGGEYTEAFF. The CDR3 DNA follows: TGTGCCAGCAGCTTAGCAGGGGGCGAGTACACTGAAGCTTTCTTT. The chain employs TRBV7-9 and TRBJ1-1, with 7 bases aligning to TRBD1. The V gene end was trimmed by 0 bases and the J gene end by 3 bases; junction bases not matched to a gene: 4. Germline V gene data show CDR1 as SEHNR and CDR2 as FQNEAQ (reference sequence). The length of the CDR3 is 15 residues.

The CDR3 loop is CASSFSEGGAVTQYF. The CDR3 region has the DNA TGTGCCAGCAGCTTTTCCGAGGGGGGGGCCGTTACGCAGTATTTT. V usage is TRBV7-2 and J usage is TRBJ2-3; a possible D gene is TRBD2 (7 bases). The germline V and J ends were trimmed by 3 bases and 8 bases, with 18 bases remaining between them. Germline V lookup: CDR1 SGHTA, CDR2 FQGNSA. The CDR3 covers 15 residues.

V and J are TRBV30 and TRBJ1-5; tentative D call: TRBD1 (5 bases). The germline V gene has CDR1 GTSNPN and CDR2 SVGIG (reference sequence). The CDR3 is made up of 11 amino acids. Between the trimmed V and J ends, which lost 5 bases and 5 bases, there was a span of 7 bases. Here the CDR3 reads CAWGRDQPQHF. The DNA for the CDR3 is TGTGCCTGGGGCAGGGATCAGCCCCAGCATTTT.

This clone appeared once. The gene calls are TRBV6-6 and TRBJ1-5, with D possibly being TRBD1 (5 bases). Trimming cost V 2 bases and J 5 bases, with 10 bases left between them. Germline V CDR1 and CDR2: MNHNY, SVGAGI (reference sequence). The CDR3 is 14 residues long. CDR3 loop: CASSYPMGDQPQHF. DNA of the CDR3: TGTGCCAGCAGTTACCCCATGGGGGATCAGCCCCAGCATTTT.

The genes are TRBV7-3 and TRBJ2-5; D uncertain. The CDR3 spans 12 residues. CDR1 is SGHTA, CDR2 FQGTGA, per germline. Trimming stripped 2 bases from V and 4 bases from J, with 5 bases between. DNA of the CDR3: TGTGCCAGCAGCTTAGGTCGAGAGACCCAGTACTTC. Its protein is CASSLGRETQYF.

In this sample, this clone turned up a few times. The V and J genes are TRBV7-2 and TRBJ1-3; D not certain. V was cut by 0 bases and J by 4 bases, with 7 bases left in between. The CDR3 totals 14 residues. Germline lookup yields CDR1 SGHTA and CDR2 FQGNSA. CDR3 in amino acids: CASSLAPAGNTIYF. CDR3 nucleotides: TGTGCCAGCAGCTTAGCCCCAGCCGGAAACACCATATATTTT.

V and J are TRBV9 and TRBJ2-1; the D gene is possibly TRBD1 (5 bases). CDR3 size: 16 residues. From germline, CDR1 is SGDLS and CDR2 YYNGEE. Between the trimmed V and J ends, which lost 4 bases and 2 bases, there was a span of 16 bases. The CDR3 coding sequence is TGTGCCAGCAGCCCCCAGGCAGGGCAGACCTACAATGAGCAGTTCTTC. Translating gives CASSPQAGQTYNEQFF.

This rearrangement joins TRBV19 to TRBJ1-2; 12 bases are shared with TRBD1. Germline trimming cut 5 bases from V and 4 bases from J; bases unmatched to any gene: 14. CDR3 size: 18 residues. Germline-derived CDR1 and CDR2 are LNHDA and SQIVND (reference sequence). CDR3 loop: CASSLQPGTGGAGYGYTF. Here the CDR3 DNA reads TGTGCCAGTAGTCTTCAGCCCGGGACAGGGGGCGCCGGCTATGGCTACACCTTC.

The chain combines TRBV4-1 with TRBJ1-1, with 10 bases that match TRBD1. Germline V gene sequence: CDR1 MGHRA, CDR2 YSYEKL. This CDR3 comprises 15 residues. The junction had 3 bases not matched to a gene; V was cut back by 4 bases and J by 1 base. CDR3 nucleotide sequence: TGCGCCAGCAGCCCCTGGGACAGGGGGAACACTGAAGCTTTCTTT. Translated, it gives CASSPWDRGNTEAFF.